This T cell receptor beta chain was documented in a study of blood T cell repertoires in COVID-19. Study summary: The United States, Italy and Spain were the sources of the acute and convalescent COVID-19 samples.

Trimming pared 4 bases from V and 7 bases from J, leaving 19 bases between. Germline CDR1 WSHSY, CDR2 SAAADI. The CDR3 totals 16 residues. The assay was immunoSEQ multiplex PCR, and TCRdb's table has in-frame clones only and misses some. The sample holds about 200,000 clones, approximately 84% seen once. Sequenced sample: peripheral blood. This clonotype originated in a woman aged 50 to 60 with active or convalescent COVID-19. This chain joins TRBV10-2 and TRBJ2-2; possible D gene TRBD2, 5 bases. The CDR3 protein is CASSGLWFPGIGELFF. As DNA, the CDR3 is TGCGCCAGCAGTGGGCTGTGGTTTCCCGGGATCGGGGAGCTGTTTTTT.